The rows below give T cell receptor beta chains drawn from one sample of a study of OX40 agonist ivuxolimab in advanced cancers. The table came from immunoSEQ multiplex PCR; TCRdb's copy has only in-frame clones and leaves some out. The sample carries around 57,000 clones, 92% recorded once. The sample in question was CD4+ or CD8+ T cells sorted from blood, obtained in a trial of the OX40 agonist ivuxolimab. Source of these receptors: an adult with an advanced solid tumor such as melanoma, head and neck, liver or kidney cancer. Each CDR3 is given with its conserved first and last residue. A D gene is named only where the DNA matches it firmly. For some rows the clone size is stated as once, few or many, or as a class when expanded; others skip it.

D gene,J gene,V gene,CDR3 length,clone size,CDR3 DNA,CDR3 protein
.,TRBJ2-7,TRBV7-8,15,.,TGTGCCAGCAGCTTAGAACGGGGGGCCTCCTACGAGCAGTACTTC,CASSLERGASYEQYF
TRBD2,TRBJ2-1,TRBV14,14,.,TGTGCCAGCATTCCCCTAGCGGGAGGGGACGAGCAGTTCTTC,CASIPLAGGDEQFF
.,TRBJ1-5,TRBV30,14,.,TGTGCCTGGAGTGTAGGGCAGAGCAATCAGCCCCAGCATTTT,CAWSVGQSNQPQHF
.,TRBJ1-2,TRBV7-9,12,many,TGTGCCAGCAGCTTAAACAGCTGGGGCTACACCTTC,CASSLNSWGYTF
TRBD1,TRBJ2-3,TRBV28,15,once,TGTGCCAGCAGTTTAAGGGGACAGGGGGCAAATACGCAGTATTTT,CASSLRGQGANTQYF
.,TRBJ1-5,TRBV6-6,13,.,TGTGCCAGCAGTAGGGACCGGTATCAGCCCCAGCATTTT,CASSRDRYQPQHF
.,TRBJ2-7,TRBV4-3,15,.,TGCGCCAGCAGCCAAGATCCGACAATTTCCTACGAGCAGTACTTC,CASSQDPTISYEQYF
.,TRBJ1-1,TRBV9,13,.,TGTGCCAGCAGCGTAGGCGTGAAGACTGAAGCTTTCTTT,CASSVGVKTEAFF
.,TRBJ2-7,TRBV6-5,14,.,TGTGCCAGCAGTCACGTAGACTCCCACTACGAGCAGTACTTC,CASSHVDSHYEQYF
.,TRBJ2-3,TRBV4-1,16,.,TGCGCCAGCAGCCAAGAGGTCCTCGCTAGCACAGATACGCAGTATTTT,CASSQEVLASTDTQYF
.,TRBJ1-1,TRBV4-3,15,.,TGCGCCAGCAGCCAAGAACCCGGACAGAACACTGAAGCTTTCTTT,CASSQEPGQNTEAFF
.,TRBJ1-5,TRBV6-5,15,.,TGTGCCAGCAGTCCACCTGGACATTACAATCAGCCCCAGCATTTT,CASSPPGHYNQPQHF
.,TRBJ1-4,TRBV30,13,.,TGTGCCTGGAGTGTCCAGGCCTATGAAAAACTGTTTTTT,CAWSVQAYEKLFF
.,TRBJ1-1,TRBV6-5,14,.,TGTGCCAGCAGCTCGCAGGGAGGCGGCACTGAAGCTTTCTTT,CASSSQGGGTEAFF
.,TRBJ2-1,TRBV12-5,14,.,TGTGCTAGTGGTCCGCCGGGACGTCCGAATGAGCAGTTCTTC,CASGPPGRPNEQFF
.,TRBJ1-5,TRBV30,14,.,TGTGCCTGGAGTACCGGGGGGATCAATCAGCCCCAGCATTTT,CAWSTGGINQPQHF
.,TRBJ1-2,TRBV27,12,.,TGTGCCAGCAGCCCCTCAGGCTATGGCTACACCTTC,CASSPSGYGYTF
TRBD1,TRBJ1-5,TRBV5-5,19,.,TGTGCCAGCAGCGACGAGGTTGGGACAGGGGCGTTTAGCAATCAGCCCCAGCATTTT,CASSDEVGTGAFSNQPQHF
.,TRBJ2-1,TRBV28,15,.,TGTGCCAGCAGTTTAGGGGGTACGGGGCCCAATGAGCAGTTCTTC,CASSLGGTGPNEQFF
.,TRBJ2-1,TRBV27,14,.,TGTGCCAGCAAGGTTAGCGCCGTCTACAATGAGCAGTTCTTC,CASKVSAVYNEQFF
.,TRBJ2-1,TRBV6-6,11,.,TGTGCCAGCAGTTACGTGGATGAGCAGTTCTTC,CASSYVDEQFF
TRBD1,TRBJ2-1,TRBV28,15,once,TGTGCCAGCAGACCGGACAGGGGGCACTACAATGAGCAGTTCTTC,CASRPDRGHYNEQFF
.,TRBJ2-3,TRBV4-1,21,.,TGCGCCAGCAGCCAAGATCGGTGGGCTAGCGCAGATTACTTCAGCACAGATACGCAGTATTTT,CASSQDRWASADYFSTDTQYF
.,TRBJ2-1,TRBV7-2,13,once,TGTGCCAGCAGCATAATTGCCGGGAATGAGCAGTTCTTC,CASSIIAGNEQFF
.,TRBJ1-6,TRBV30,14,.,TGTGCCTGGAGTGGGGGGCAGGGGAATTCACCCCTCCACTTT,CAWSGGQGNSPLHF
.,TRBJ2-1,TRBV19,15,.,TGTGCCAGTACCTTAAGCGGTGGCTCCTACAATGAGCAGTTCTTC,CASTLSGGSYNEQFF
.,TRBJ1-3,TRBV28,16,once,TGTGCCAGCAGAACTCCGATCACAGGTGCTGGAAACACCATATATTTT,CASRTPITGAGNTIYF
.,TRBJ2-3,TRBV9,13,.,TGTGCCAGCAGCGTAGCTGGCACAGATACGCAGTATTTT,CASSVAGTDTQYF
TRBD2,TRBJ2-3,TRBV4-3,17,.,TGCGCCAGCAGCCAAGATCGTGGTAGCGGGGTGGGAGATACGCAGTATTTT,CASSQDRGSGVGDTQYF
TRBD2,TRBJ2-1,TRBV11-2,15,.,TGTGCCAGCAGCACCACTAGCGGGATTGGTAATGAGCAGTTCTTC,CASSTTSGIGNEQFF
TRBD1,TRBJ2-6,TRBV6-1,19,.,TGTGCCAGCAGTGCCCTATGGACAGGGGGCTCGACTGGGGCCAACGTCCTGACTTTC,CASSALWTGGSTGANVLTF
.,TRBJ2-2,TRBV27,13,.,TGTGCCAGCAGTCTGGCGAACACCGGGGAGCTGTTTTTT,CASSLANTGELFF
.,TRBJ1-5,TRBV2,17,.,TGTGCCAGCAGTGTGGGAACGGAGACCTATAGCAATCAGCCCCAGCATTTT,CASSVGTETYSNQPQHF
.,TRBJ1-1,TRBV5-6,17,.,TGTGCCAGCAGCTTGGAATTGGGGTCCCAGATGAACACTGAAGCTTTCTTT,CASSLELGSQMNTEAFF
.,TRBJ1-3,TRBV28,15,.,TGTGCCAGCAGTTTACAGGGGCCCTCTGGAAACACCATATATTTT,CASSLQGPSGNTIYF
.,TRBJ1-5,TRBV6-6,14,.,TGTGCCAGCAGTTACTCGCCTGGCAATCAGCCCCAGCATTTT,CASSYSPGNQPQHF
TRBD2,TRBJ2-1,TRBV10-2,17,.,TGCGCCAGCACCTCGAACGAGCGGGAGGGCCTGGGCAATGAGCAGTTCTTC,CASTSNEREGLGNEQFF
.,TRBJ1-2,TRBV5-1,12,.,TGCGCCAGCAGCTTGAGAGGGGATGGCTACACCTTC,CASSLRGDGYTF
.,TRBJ1-5,TRBV2,14,.,TGTGCCAGCAGTGAATTCGAAGGCGCTCAGCCCCAGCATTTT,CASSEFEGAQPQHF
TRBD1,TRBJ1-5,TRBV30,14,.,TGTGCCTGGAGCGGCGGGACAGGGAGACAGCCCCAGCATTTT,CAWSGGTGRQPQHF
.,TRBJ1-1,TRBV30,15,.,TGTGCCTGGGGGACGGGAGCTGCCTTGGACACTGAAGCTTTCTTT,CAWGTGAALDTEAFF
.,TRBJ1-1,TRBV27,14,.,TGTGCCAGCAGCTATAAGACAGTGAACACTGAAGCTTTCTTT,CASSYKTVNTEAFF
.,TRBJ1-2,TRBV6-5,15,.,TGTGCCAGCAGCGCTACAGGGCCTGCTAACTATGGCTACACCTTC,CASSATGPANYGYTF
.,TRBJ1-5,TRBV2,13,once,TGTGCCATGAAGACAGGATCTAATCAGCCCCAGCATTTT,CAMKTGSNQPQHF
.,TRBJ1-1,TRBV6-5,16,.,TGTGCCAGCAGTTCACTAACTACAGGGCTGAGCACTGAAGCTTTCTTT,CASSSLTTGLSTEAFF
.,TRBJ2-7,TRBV6-5,16,.,TGTGCCAGCAGTTACTCGATGGGAGCGGCGACCTACGAGCAGTACTTC,CASSYSMGAATYEQYF
TRBD1,TRBJ1-3,TRBV5-4,16,.,TGTGCCAGCAGCTGGGCACAGGGGGAATTTGGAAACACCATATATTTT,CASSWAQGEFGNTIYF
.,TRBJ1-5,TRBV30,14,.,TGTGCCTGGAGTGGTGGACAGAGCAATCAGCCCCAGCATTTT,CAWSGGQSNQPQHF
TRBD1,TRBJ1-6,TRBV7-9,15,medium-sized,TGTGCCAGCAGCTTAGTGACAGGGGGGGATTCACCCCTCCACTTT,CASSLVTGGDSPLHF
.,TRBJ2-1,TRBV19,14,.,TGTGCCAGTAGTATAGTTCGTACGTCGGGTGAGCAGTTCTTC,CASSIVRTSGEQFF
.,TRBJ1-6,TRBV29-1,14,.,TGCAGCGCCCGTACGGGCAGGGATAATTCACCCCTCCACTTT,CSARTGRDNSPLHF
.,TRBJ2-1,TRBV18,15,.,TGTGCCAGCTCACCCGGGGCAGGGTCCTACAATGAGCAGTTCTTC,CASSPGAGSYNEQFF
.,TRBJ2-5,TRBV19,15,.,TGTGCCAGTACCCCGTCCGAGGGGGGGCCGGAGACCCAGTACTTC,CASTPSEGGPETQYF
TRBD2,TRBJ2-1,TRBV28,22,.,TGTGCCAGCAGTTTATCCTCGGGGCTAGCGGGAGCCATCTTTGTGGCCTACAATGAGCAGTTCTTC,CASSLSSGLAGAIFVAYNEQFF
TRBD1,TRBJ1-3,TRBV5-1,15,.,TGCGCCAGCAGCTTGGACAGGGGGCCTGGAAACACCATATATTTT,CASSLDRGPGNTIYF
.,TRBJ2-1,TRBV6-4,16,.,TGTGCCAGCAGTGAATTAGGGCGGAGCTCCTACAATGAGCAGTTCTTC,CASSELGRSSYNEQFF
.,TRBJ2-3,TRBV9,14,.,TGTGCCAGCAGCGTAGGTGGTGAGACAGATACGCAGTATTTT,CASSVGGETDTQYF